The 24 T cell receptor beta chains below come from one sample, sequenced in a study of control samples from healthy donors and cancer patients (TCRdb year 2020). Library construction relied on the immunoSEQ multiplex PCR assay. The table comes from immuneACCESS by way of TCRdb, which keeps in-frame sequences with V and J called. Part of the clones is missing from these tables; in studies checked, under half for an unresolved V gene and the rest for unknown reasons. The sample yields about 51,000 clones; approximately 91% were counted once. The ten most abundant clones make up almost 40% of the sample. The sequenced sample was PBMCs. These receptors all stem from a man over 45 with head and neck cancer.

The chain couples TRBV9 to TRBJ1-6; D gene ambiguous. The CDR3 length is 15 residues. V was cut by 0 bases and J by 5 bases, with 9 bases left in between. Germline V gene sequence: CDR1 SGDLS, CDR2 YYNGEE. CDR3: CASSVEGDHNSPLHF. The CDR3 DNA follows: TGTGCCAGCAGCGTAGAAGGAGACCATAATTCACCCCTCCACTTT.

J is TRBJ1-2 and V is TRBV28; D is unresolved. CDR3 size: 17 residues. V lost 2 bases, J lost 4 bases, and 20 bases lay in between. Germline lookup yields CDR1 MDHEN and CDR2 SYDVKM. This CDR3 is CASSLAGLGLSLYGYTF. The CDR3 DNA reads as TGTGCCAGCAGTTTAGCCGGGTTAGGCCTATCCCTCTATGGCTACACCTTC.

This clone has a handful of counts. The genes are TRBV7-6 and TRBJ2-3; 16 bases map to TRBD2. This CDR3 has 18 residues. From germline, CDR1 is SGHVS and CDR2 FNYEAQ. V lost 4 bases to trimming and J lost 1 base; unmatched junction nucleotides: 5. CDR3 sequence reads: CASSSPGLAGGRTDTQYF. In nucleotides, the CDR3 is TGTGCCAGCAGCTCGCCGGGACTAGCGGGGGGGCGCACAGATACGCAGTATTTT. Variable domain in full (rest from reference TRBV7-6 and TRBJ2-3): GAGVSQSPRYKVTKRGQDVALRCDPISGHVSLYWYRQALGQGPEFLTYFNYEAQQDKSGLPNDRFSAERPEGSISTLTIQRTEQRDSAMYRCASSSPGLAGGRTDTQYFGPGTRLTVL.

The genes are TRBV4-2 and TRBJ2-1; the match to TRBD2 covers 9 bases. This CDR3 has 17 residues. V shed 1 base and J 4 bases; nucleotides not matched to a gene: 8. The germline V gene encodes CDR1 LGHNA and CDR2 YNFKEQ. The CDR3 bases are TGTGCCAGCAGCCAAGTGGGTGCAGCGGGGGGTTACAATGAGCAGTTCTTC. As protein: CASSQVGAAGGYNEQFF.

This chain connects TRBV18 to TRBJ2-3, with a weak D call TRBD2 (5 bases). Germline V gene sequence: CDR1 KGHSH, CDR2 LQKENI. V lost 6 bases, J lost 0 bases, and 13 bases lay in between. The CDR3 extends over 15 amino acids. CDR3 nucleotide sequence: TGTGCCAGCTCGTCCCAACGGGGTAGCACAGATACGCAGTATTTT. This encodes CASSSQRGSTDTQYF.

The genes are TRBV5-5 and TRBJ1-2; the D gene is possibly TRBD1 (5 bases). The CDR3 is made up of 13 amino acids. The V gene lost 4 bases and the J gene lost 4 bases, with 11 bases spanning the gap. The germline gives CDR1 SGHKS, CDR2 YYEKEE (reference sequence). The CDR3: CASSTDTIYGYTF. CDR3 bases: TGTGCCAGCAGCACGGACACGATCTATGGCTACACCTTC. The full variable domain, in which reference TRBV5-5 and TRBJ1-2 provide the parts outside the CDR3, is DAGVTQSPTHLIKTRGQQVTLRCSPISGHKSVSWYQQVLGQGPQFIFQYYEKEERGRGNFPDRFSARQFPNYSSELNVNALLLGDSALYLCASSTDTIYGYTFGSGTRLTVV.

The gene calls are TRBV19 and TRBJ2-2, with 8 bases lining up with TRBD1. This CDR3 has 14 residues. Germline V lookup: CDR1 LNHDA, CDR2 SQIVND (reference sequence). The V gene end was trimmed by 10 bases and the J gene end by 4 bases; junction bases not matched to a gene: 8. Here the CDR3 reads CATGQGPGTGELFF. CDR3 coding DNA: TGTGCCACTGGACAGGGTCCGGGCACCGGGGAGCTGTTTTTT.

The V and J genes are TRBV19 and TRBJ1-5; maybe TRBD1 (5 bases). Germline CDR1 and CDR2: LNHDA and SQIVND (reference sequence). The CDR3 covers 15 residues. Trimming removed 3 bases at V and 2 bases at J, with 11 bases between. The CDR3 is CASSMSWGRNQPQHF. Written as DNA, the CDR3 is TGTGCCAGTAGTATGTCTTGGGGACGCAATCAGCCCCAGCATTTT. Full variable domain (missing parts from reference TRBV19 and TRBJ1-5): DGGITQSPKYLFRKEGQNVTLSCEQNLNHDAMYWYRQDPGQGLRLIYYSQIVNDFQKGDIAEGYSVSREKKESFPLTVTSAQKNPTAFYLCASSMSWGRNQPQHFGDGTRLSIL.

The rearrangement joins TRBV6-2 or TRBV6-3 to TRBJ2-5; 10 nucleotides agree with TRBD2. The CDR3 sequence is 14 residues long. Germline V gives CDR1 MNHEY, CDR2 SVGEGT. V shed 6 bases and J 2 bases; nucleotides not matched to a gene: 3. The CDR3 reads CASSRTSGQETQYF. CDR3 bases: TGTGCCAGCAGCAGGACTAGCGGACAAGAGACCCAGTACTTC.

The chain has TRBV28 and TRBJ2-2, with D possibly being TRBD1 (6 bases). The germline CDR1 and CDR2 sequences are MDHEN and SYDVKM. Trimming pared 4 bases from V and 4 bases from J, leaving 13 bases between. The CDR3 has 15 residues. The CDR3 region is CASSSTGMTTGELFF. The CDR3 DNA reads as TGTGCCAGCAGTTCCACAGGGATGACCACCGGGGAGCTGTTTTTT.

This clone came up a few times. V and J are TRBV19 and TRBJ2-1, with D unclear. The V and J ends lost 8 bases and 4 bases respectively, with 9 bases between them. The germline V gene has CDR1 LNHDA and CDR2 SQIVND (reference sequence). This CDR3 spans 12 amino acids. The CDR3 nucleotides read TGTGCCAGTGGAAAACAATACAATGAGCAGTTCTTC. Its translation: CASGKQYNEQFF.

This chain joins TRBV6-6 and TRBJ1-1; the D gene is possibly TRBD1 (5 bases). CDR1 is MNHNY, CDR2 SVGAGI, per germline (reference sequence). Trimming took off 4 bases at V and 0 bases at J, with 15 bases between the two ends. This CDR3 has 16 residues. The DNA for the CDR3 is TGTGCCAGCAGTTTGGGCCGGGACCACATGAACACTGAAGCTTTCTTT. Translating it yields CASSLGRDHMNTEAFF.

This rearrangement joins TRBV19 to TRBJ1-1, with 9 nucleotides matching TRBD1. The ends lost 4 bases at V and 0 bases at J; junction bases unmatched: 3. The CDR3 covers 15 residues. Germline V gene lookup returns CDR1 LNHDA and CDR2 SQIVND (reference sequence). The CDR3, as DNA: TGTGCCAGTAGTAACGGACAGGGGATGAACACTGAAGCTTTCTTT. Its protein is CASSNGQGMNTEAFF.

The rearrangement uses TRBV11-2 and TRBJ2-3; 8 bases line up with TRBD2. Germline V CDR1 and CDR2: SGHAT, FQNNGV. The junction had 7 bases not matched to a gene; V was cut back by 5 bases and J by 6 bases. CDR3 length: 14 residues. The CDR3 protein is CASSIRTSWDTQYF. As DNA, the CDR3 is TGTGCCAGCAGCATTCGGACTAGCTGGGATACGCAGTATTTT.

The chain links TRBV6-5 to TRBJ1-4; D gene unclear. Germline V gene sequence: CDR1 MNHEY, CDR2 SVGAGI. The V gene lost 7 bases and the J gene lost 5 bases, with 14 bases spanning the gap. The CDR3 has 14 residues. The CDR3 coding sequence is TGTGCCAGCACCCCGGCGGGGTTGAATGAAAAACTGTTTTTT. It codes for CASTPAGLNEKLFF.

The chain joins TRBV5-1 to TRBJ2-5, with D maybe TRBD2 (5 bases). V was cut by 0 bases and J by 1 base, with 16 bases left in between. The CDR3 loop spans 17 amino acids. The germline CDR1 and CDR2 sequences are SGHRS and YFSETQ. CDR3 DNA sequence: TGCGCCAGCAGCTTGGGGAGGTTTGGAGAAGTCCAAGAGACCCAGTACTTC. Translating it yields CASSLGRFGEVQETQYF.

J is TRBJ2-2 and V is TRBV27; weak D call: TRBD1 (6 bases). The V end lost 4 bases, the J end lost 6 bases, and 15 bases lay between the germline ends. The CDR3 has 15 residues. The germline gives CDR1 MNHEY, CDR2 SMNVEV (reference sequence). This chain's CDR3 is CASSSPNRESGELFF. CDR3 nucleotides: TGTGCCAGCAGTTCGCCCAACAGGGAATCCGGGGAGCTGTTTTTT.

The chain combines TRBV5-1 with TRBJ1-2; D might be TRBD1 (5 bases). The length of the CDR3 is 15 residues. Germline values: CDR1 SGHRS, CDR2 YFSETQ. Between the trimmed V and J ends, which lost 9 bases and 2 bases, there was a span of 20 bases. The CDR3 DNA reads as TGCGCCACCAGGCGGGACCCCAGACCCAACTATGGCTACACCTTC. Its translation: CATRRDPRPNYGYTF. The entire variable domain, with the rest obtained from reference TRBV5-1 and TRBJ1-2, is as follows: KAGVTQTPRYLIKTRGQQVTLSCSPISGHRSVSWYQQTPGQGLQFLFEYFSETQRNKGNFPGRFSGRQFSNSRSEMNVSTLELGDSALYLCATRRDPRPNYGYTFGSGTRLTVV.

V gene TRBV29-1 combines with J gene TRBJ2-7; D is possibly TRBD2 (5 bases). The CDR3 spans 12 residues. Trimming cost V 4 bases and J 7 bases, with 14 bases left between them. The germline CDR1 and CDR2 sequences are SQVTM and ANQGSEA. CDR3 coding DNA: TGCAGCGTTGGGAGGTGGACGGGGGAGCAGTACTTC. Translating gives CSVGRWTGEQYF.

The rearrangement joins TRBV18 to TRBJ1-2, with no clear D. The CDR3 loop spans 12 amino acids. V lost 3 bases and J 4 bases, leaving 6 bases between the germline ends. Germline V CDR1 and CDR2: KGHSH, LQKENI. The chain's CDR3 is CASSPEAYGYTF. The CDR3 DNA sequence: TGTGCCAGCTCACCGGAGGCCTATGGCTACACCTTC.

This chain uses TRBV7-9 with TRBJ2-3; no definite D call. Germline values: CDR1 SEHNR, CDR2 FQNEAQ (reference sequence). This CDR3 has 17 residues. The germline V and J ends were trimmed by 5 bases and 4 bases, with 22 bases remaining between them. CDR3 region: CASSPVVSLTGADTQYF. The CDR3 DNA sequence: TGTGCCAGCAGCCCAGTGGTGTCTCTCACGGGCGCAGATACGCAGTATTTT.

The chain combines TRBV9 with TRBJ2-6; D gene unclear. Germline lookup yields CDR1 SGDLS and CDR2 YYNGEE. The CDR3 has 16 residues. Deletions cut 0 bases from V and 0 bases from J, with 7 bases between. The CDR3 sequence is CASSVAQSSGANVLTF. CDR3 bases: TGTGCCAGCAGCGTAGCTCAGAGCTCTGGGGCCAACGTCCTGACTTTC.

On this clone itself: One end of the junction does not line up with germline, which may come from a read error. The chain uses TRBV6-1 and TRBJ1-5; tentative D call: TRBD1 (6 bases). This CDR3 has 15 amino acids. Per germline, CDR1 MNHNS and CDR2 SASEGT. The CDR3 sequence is CASTEQGRSNQPQHF. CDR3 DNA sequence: TGTGCCAGCACTGAACAGGGCCGTAGCAATCAGCCCCAGCATTTT.

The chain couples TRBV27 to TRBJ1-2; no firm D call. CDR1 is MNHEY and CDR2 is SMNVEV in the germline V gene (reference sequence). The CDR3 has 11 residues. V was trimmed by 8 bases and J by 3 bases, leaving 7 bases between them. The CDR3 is CASLGYYGYTF. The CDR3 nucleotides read TGTGCCAGCCTTGGATACTATGGCTACACCTTC.